This T cell receptor (beta chain) was recorded in a study of cytomegalovirus exposure and HLA in healthy donors. Study at large: The same platform used for the 650 to 700 first-cohort repertoires was also used for the 90 to 150 validation repertoires, as a later analysis reported. Study conclusions and caveats: Rarity marked most TCR sequences, yet some public TCRs occurred in many donors. The TCR clusters that emerged in the first cohort tended, a later analysis found, to co-occur in the roughly 130 validation repertoires. Researchers counted around 160 TCR beta chains as cytomegalovirus-associated.

V lost 9 bases to trimming and J lost 3 bases; unmatched junction nucleotides: 11. This CDR3 is 14 amino acids long. CDR1 and CDR2 from the germline V gene are ENHRY and SYGVKD. This clone was seen only once. No antigen is known for it. Method: immunoSEQ multiplex PCR; TCRdb's copy keeps in-frame clones and lacks some. This sample has about 130,000 clones, with around 90% found just once. The genes are TRBV10-3 and TRBJ2-7, with 7 bases that match TRBD2. The sequence derives from a young woman in good health and CMV-seronegative. The sample comprised PBMCs. The chain's CDR3 is CAIRGASGSYEQYF. The DNA of the CDR3 is TGTGCCATTCGAGGGGCTAGCGGAAGCTACGAGCAGTACTTC.